This T cell receptor beta chain was obtained from a study of cytomegalovirus exposure and HLA in healthy donors. Notes on the study in general: Overall, roughly 150 TCR beta chains were annotated as cytomegalovirus-associated. DRB1 showed the most TCR associations and HLA-C the fewest in a later analysis, as rates varied by HLA locus. Association of about 17,000 TCR beta sequences with HLA alleles was found at 0.05 false discovery rate in a later analysis. One variant, a missense change in DCLRE1C, was linked in a later analysis to TCR beta V- and J-gene trimming.

The ends were cut back, 4 bases at V and 3 bases at J, with 12 bases in the middle. CDR1 SGHDN and CDR2 FVKESK come from the germline V gene. The CDR3 totals 15 residues. A word on this clone: Antigen unknown.

The PCR had 60 Vbeta and 13 Jbeta primers. Data came from immunoSEQ multiplex PCR; TCRdb stores just in-frame clones and leaves some out. Counted here are fewer than 200,000 clones, approximately 86% occurring once; the ten biggest clones make up approximately 1.5%. Sequencing was performed on PBMCs. The TCR comes from a male donor in good health and CMV-seronegative. The chain joins TRBV14 to TRBJ2-2; D perhaps matches TRBD1 (6 bases). For the CDR3, the DNA is TGTGCCAGCAGCCCGACAGGAACCTACACCGGGGAGCTGTTTTTT. Translating it yields CASSPTGTYTGELFF.